This TCR beta chain was documented in a study of blood T cell repertoires in COVID-19 (dated by TCRdb to 2018 to 2021). With respect to the entire study: Samples from collaborators originated in the United States, Italy and Spain and spanned both the acute and convalescent phases of COVID-19. The material from the prospective study consisted of cDNA or gDNA derived from T cells, B-cell-depleted T cells, or PBMCs. Subjects who had been exposed to COVID-19, were actively infected with it, or had recovered from it provided the deeply sampled blood TCRbeta repertoires that made up the dataset. The repertoires were released in a freely available public database meant as a resource for research on the immune response to SARS-CoV-2. The samples were drawn from two sources: the first 160 participants of the ongoing ImmuneRACE study, and 1,254 subjects contributed by 6 global collaborators. Sample metadata almost always included a de-identified subject ID, COVID-19 status, age in years and sex. HLA class I and class II types, where available, came from metadata supplied by the sample provider rather than from assay-based typing.

TCRbeta CDR3 regions were amplified from genomic DNA using the immunoSEQ Assay, a bias-controlled multiplex PCR. Regarding the original processing steps: Within the assay, amplification of reference gene primers was used to estimate how many nucleated cells each sample contained. To quantify the absolute abundance of each unique TCRbeta CDR3 rearrangement, sequence reads were collapsed and filtered. For each sample, productive Simpson clonality was calculated as the square root of Simpson's diversity index over productive rearrangements. TCRdb mirrors the immuneACCESS table, restricted to in-frame sequences. Some clones are absent from its copies; in checked studies, under half trace to an unresolved V gene, and the reason for the others is unknown. V and J calls and clone size are those listed in that table; D and trimming were worked out from the DNA. This sample lists tens of thousands of clones; around 90% were detected once. The ten largest clones represent over 8.5% of the sample.

CDR1 and CDR2, per the germline V gene (reference sequence), are LNHDA and SQIVND. At the junction V is shortened by 8 bases and J by 4 bases; bases outside the gene matches: 9. From the cysteine up to the phenylalanine, the CDR3 has a length of 14 residues. This entry keeps only the CDR3 DNA: 42 bases, framed from base 1. Notes on this clone: Its antigen is currently not known. Base qualities were left out, and no much larger clone turns up one base away.

The paper's findings and limits, for the study overall: Clinical and demographic metadata were provided uncurated, with the amount varying by source and participant.

The collaborating institutions used their own protocols to collect whole blood in K2EDTA tubes. For TCRbeta analysis, collaborator samples were shipped as frozen whole blood, as isolated PBMCs, or as DNA extracted from either sample type. The sequencing sample was made of peripheral blood. The sequence derives from a man aged 80 or over with acute or convalescent COVID-19. The chain links TRBV19 with TRBJ2-3; TRBD2 matches 7 bases in the middle. CDR3 sequence: CASRRQTSPDTQYF. The bases read TGTGCCAGTCGTAGGCAGACTAGCCCAGATACGCAGTATTTT.